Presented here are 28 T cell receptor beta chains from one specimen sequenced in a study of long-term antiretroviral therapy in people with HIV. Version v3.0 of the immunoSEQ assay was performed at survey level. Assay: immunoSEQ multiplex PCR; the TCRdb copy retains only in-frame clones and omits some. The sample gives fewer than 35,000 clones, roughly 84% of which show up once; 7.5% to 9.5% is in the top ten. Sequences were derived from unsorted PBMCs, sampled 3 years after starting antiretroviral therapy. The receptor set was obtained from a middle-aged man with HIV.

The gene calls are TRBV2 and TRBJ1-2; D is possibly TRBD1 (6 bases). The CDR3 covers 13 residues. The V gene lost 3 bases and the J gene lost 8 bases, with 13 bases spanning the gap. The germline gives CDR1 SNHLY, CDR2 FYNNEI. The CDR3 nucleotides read TGTGCCAGCAGTGAGGCCAGGGGCTGGGGCTACACCTTC. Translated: CASSEARGWGYTF.

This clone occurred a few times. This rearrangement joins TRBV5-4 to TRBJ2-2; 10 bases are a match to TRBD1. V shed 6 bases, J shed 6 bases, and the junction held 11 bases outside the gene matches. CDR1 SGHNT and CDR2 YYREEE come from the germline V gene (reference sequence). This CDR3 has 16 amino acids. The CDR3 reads CASTQLGQGWPGELFF. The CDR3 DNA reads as TGTGCCAGCACCCAACTGGGACAGGGGTGGCCCGGGGAGCTGTTTTTT.

CDR3: CASSLGADEAFF. In nucleotides, the CDR3 is TGTGCCAGCAGCTTAGGGGCGGATGAAGCTTTCTTT. The rearrangement links TRBV7-9 to TRBJ1-1; D call uncertain. The CDR3 has 12 residues. V lost 1 base to trimming and J lost 7 bases, with 7 bases between them. CDR1 is SEHNR, CDR2 FQNEAQ, per germline (reference sequence).

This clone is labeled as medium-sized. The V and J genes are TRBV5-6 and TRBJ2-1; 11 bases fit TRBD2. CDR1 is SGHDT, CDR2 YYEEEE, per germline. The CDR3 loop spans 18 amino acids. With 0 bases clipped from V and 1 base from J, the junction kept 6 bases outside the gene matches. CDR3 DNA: TGTGCCAGCAGCTTGGAGCCTAGCGGGAGGATATCCTACAATGAGCAGTTCTTC. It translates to CASSLEPSGRISYNEQFF.

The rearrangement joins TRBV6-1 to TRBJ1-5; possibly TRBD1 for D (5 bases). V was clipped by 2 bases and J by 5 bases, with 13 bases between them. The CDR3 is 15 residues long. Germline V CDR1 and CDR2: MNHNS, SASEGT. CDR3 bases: TGTGCCAGCAGTGAAACCAGGGTGGTGTATCAGCCCCAGCATTTT. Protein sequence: CASSETRVVYQPQHF.

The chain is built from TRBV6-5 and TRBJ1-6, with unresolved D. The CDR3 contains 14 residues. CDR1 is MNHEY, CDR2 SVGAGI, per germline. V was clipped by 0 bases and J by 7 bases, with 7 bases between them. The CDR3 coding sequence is TGTGCCAGCAGTTACTCCCCTCTCAATTCACCCCTCCACTTT. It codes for CASSYSPLNSPLHF.

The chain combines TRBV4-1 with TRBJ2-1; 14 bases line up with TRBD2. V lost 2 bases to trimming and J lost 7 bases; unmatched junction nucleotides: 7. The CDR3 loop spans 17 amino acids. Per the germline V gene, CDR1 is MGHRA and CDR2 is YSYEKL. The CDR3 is CASSQPPGTSGRNEQFF. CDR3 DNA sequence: TGCGCCAGCAGCCAACCCCCCGGGACTAGCGGGAGAAATGAGCAGTTCTTC.

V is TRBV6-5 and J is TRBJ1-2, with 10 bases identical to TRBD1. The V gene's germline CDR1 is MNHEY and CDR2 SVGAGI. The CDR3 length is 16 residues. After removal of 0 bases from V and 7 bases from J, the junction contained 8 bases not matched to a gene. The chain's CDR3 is CASSYSTGQGMGGYTF. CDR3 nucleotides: TGTGCCAGCAGTTACTCGACGGGACAGGGGATGGGTGGCTACACCTTC.

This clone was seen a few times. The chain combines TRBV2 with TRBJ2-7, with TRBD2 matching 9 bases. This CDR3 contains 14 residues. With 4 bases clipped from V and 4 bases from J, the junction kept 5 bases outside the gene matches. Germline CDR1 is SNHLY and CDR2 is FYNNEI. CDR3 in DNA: TGTGCCAGCAGTGTGACTAGCGGATTATACGAGCAGTACTTC. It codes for CASSVTSGLYEQYF.

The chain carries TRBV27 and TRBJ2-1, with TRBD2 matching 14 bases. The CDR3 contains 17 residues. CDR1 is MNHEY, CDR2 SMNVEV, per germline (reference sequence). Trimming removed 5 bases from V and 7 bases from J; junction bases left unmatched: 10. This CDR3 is CASSKRLAGGPGNEQFF. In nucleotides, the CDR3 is TGTGCCAGCAGTAAGAGACTAGCGGGAGGGCCTGGTAATGAGCAGTTCTTC.

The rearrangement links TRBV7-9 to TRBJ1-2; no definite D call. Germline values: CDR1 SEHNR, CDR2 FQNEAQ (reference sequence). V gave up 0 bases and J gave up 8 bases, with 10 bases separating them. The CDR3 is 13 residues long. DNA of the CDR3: TGTGCCAGCAGCTTAGCAGGCTACCTAGGCTACACCTTC. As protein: CASSLAGYLGYTF.

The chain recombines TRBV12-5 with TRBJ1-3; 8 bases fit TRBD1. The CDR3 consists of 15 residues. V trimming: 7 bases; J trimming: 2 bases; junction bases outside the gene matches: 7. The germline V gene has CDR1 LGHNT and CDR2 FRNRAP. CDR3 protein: CASASGRGPGNTIYF. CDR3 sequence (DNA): TGTGCTAGTGCCTCTGGCAGGGGGCCTGGAAACACCATATATTTT.

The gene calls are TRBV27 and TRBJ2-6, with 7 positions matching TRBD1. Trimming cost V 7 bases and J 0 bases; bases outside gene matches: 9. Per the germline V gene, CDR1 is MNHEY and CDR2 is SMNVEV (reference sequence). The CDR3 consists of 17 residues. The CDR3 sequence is CASNPQGVFSGANVLTF. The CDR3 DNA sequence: TGTGCCAGCAACCCGCAGGGGGTGTTCTCTGGGGCCAACGTCCTGACTTTC.

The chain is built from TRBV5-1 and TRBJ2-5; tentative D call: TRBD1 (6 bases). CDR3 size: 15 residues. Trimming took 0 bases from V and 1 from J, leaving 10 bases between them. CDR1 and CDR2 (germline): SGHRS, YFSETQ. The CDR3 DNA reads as TGCGCCAGCAGCTTGGCCCTAGGGGGCCAAGAGACCCAGTACTTC. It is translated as CASSLALGGQETQYF.

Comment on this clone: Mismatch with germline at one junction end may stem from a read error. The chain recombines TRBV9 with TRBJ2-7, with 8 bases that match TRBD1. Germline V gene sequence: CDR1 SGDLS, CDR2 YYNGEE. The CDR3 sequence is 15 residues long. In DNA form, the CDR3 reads TGTGCCAGCAGCGCACAGGGACAGGAGTCCTCCGAGCAGTACTTC. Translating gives CASSAQGQESSEQYF.

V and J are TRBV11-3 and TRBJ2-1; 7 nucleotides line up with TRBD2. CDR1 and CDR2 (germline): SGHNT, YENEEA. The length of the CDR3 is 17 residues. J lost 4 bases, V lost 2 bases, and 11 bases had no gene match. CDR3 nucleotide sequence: TGTGCCAGCAGCTTAATTAGGCCGGGGACTATGTACAATGAGCAGTTCTTC. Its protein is CASSLIRPGTMYNEQFF. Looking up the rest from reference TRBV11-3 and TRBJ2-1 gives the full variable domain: EAGVVQSPRYKIIEKKQPVAFWCNPISGHNTLYWYLQNLGQGPELLIRYENEEAVDDSQLPKDRFSAERLKGVDSTLKIQPAELGDSAVYLCASSLIRPGTMYNEQFFGPGTRLTVL.

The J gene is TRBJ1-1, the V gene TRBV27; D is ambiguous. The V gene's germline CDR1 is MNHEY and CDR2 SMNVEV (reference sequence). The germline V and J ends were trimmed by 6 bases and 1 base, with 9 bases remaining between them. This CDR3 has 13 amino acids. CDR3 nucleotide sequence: TGTGCCAGCAGGATCGGGAGGAACACTGAAGCTTTCTTT. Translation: CASRIGRNTEAFF.

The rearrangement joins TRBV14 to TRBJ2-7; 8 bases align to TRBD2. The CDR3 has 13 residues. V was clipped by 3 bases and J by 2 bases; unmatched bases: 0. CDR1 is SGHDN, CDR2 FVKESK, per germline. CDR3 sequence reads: CASSQGLAYEQYF. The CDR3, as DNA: TGTGCCAGCAGCCAGGGACTAGCCTACGAGCAGTACTTC.

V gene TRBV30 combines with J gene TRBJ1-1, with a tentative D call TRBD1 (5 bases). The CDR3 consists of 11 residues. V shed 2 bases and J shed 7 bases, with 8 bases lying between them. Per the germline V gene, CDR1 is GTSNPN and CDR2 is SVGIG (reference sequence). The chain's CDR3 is CAWSPQVEAFF. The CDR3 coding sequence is TGTGCCTGGAGTCCACAGGTTGAAGCTTTCTTT. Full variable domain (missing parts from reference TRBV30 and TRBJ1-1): SQTIHQWPATLVQPVGSPLSLECTVEGTSNPNLYWYRQAAGRGLQLLFYSVGIGQISSEVPQNLSASRPQDRQFILSSKKLLLSDSGFYLCAWSPQVEAFFGQGTRLTVV.

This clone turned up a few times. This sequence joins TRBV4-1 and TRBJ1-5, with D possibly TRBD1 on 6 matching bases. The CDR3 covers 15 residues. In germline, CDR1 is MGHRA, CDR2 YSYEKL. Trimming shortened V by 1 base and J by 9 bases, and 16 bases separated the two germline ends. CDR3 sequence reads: CASSQVGQAPSPQHF. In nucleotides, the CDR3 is TGCGCCAGCAGCCAAGTGGGACAAGCCCCATCGCCCCAGCATTTT.

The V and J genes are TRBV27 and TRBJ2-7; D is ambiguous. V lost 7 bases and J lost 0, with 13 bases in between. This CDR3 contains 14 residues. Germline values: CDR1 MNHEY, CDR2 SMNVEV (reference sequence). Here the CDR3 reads CASKNAGYSYEQYF. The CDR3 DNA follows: TGTGCCAGCAAAAACGCCGGGTACTCCTACGAGCAGTACTTC.

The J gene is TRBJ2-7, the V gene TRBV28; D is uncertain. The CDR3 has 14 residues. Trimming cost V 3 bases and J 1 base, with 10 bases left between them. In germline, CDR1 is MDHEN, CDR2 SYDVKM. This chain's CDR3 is CASSLAAGSYEQYF. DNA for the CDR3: TGTGCCAGCAGTTTGGCTGCCGGTTCCTACGAGCAGTACTTC. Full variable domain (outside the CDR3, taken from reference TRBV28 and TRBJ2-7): DVKVTQSSRYLVKRTGEKVFLECVQDMDHENMFWYRQDPGLGLRLIYFSYDVKMKEKGDIPEGYSVSREKKERFSLILESASTNQTSMYLCASSLAAGSYEQYFGPGTRLTVT.

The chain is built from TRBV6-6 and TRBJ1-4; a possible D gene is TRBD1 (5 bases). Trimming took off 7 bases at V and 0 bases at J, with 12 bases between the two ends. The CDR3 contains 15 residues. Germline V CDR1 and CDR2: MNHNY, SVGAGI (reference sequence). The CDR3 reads CASTGTEATNEKLFF. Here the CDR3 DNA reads TGTGCCAGCACCGGGACCGAGGCAACTAATGAAAAACTGTTTTTT.

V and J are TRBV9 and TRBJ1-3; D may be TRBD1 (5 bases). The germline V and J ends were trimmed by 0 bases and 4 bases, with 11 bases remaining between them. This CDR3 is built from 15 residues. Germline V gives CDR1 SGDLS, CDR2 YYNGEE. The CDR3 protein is CASSVDAGTGNTIYF. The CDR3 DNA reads TGTGCCAGCAGCGTAGATGCAGGGACCGGAAACACCATATATTTT.

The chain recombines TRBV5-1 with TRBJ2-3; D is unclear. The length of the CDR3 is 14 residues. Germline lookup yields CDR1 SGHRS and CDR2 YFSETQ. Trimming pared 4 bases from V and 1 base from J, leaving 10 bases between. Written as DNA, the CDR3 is TGCGCCAGCAGCCCGGCCCATGGCACAGATACGCAGTATTTT. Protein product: CASSPAHGTDTQYF.

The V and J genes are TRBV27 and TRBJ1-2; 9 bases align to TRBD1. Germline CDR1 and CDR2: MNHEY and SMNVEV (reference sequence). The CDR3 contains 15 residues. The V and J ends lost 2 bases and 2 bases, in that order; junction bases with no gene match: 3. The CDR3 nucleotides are TGTGCCAGCAGTTTAGCTGGGACAGGGAACTATGGCTACACCTTC. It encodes CASSLAGTGNYGYTF.

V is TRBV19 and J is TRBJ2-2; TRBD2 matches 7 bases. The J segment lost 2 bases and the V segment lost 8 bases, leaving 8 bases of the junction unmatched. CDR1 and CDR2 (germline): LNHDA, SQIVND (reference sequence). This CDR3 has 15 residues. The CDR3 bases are TGTGCCAGTCGGGGGGTAGCGGAAAACACCGGGGAGCTGTTTTTT. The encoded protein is CASRGVAENTGELFF.

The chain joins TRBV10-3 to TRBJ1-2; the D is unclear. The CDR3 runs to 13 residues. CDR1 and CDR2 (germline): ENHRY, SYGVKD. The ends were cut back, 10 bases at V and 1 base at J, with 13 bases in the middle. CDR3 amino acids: CATAMADNYGYTF. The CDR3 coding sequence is TGTGCCACAGCAATGGCGGATAACTATGGCTACACCTTC.